Shown below are 5 T cell receptor beta chains from a single sample sequenced in a study of cytotoxic CD8 clonotypes in ibrutinib-treated CLL. The repertoire was sequenced with immunoSEQ multiplex PCR; TCRdb's copy has only in-frame clones and lacks some. The table has tens of thousands of clones, around 60% seen once. The sample here was PBMCs, taken after 24 months of ibrutinib treatment. The receptor set was obtained from a human donor with chronic lymphocytic leukemia.

This sequence joins TRBV5-5 and TRBJ1-4; D not resolved. Trimming stripped 0 bases from V and 8 bases from J, with 8 bases between. Germline CDR1 SGHKS, CDR2 YYEKEE (reference sequence). The CDR3 is made up of 13 amino acids. The CDR3 sequence is CASSLGSVEKLFF. DNA for the CDR3: TGTGCCAGCAGCTTGGGCTCGGTGGAAAAACTGTTTTTT.

This chain links TRBV6-6 with TRBJ2-3; 9 bases are shared with TRBD1. V lost 6 bases to trimming and J lost 2 bases; unmatched junction nucleotides: 9. The length of the CDR3 is 16 residues. Germline V gene lookup returns CDR1 MNHNY and CDR2 SVGAGI (reference sequence). The chain's CDR3 is CASRRRGQGNTDTQYF. CDR3 DNA: TGTGCCAGCAGGCGGAGAGGACAGGGGAACACAGATACGCAGTATTTT.

The rearrangement uses TRBV2 and TRBJ2-3, with D perhaps TRBD1 (6 bases). The CDR3 sequence is 14 residues long. Germline V gene lookup returns CDR1 SNHLY and CDR2 FYNNEI. With 4 bases removed from V and 1 base from J, the gap between germline ends came to 9 bases. DNA of the CDR3: TGTGCCAGCAGTGGGGGGCGGGGCACAGATACGCAGTATTTT. It is translated as CASSGGRGTDTQYF.

This clone was counted at least ten times. The chain is built from TRBV6-5 and TRBJ2-7; weak D call: TRBD1 (6 bases). The CDR3 covers 13 residues. Trimming shortened V by 10 bases and J by 3 bases, and 16 bases separated the two germline ends. Germline V gives CDR1 MNHEY, CDR2 SVGAGI. The DNA of the CDR3 is TGTGCCACCGCCCCGGACAGAAACTACGAGCAGTACTTC. This codes for CATAPDRNYEQYF.

In this sample, this clone turned up once. The rearrangement links TRBV7-8 to TRBJ2-1; D is unresolved. The germline CDR1 and CDR2 sequences are SGHVS and FQNEAQ. The CDR3 has 13 residues. The V and J ends lost 2 bases and 9 bases respectively, with 11 bases between them. DNA of the CDR3: TGTGCCAGCAGCTTATTGTTGGCTTCTGAGCAGTTCTTC. Amino acid sequence: CASSLLLASEQFF.